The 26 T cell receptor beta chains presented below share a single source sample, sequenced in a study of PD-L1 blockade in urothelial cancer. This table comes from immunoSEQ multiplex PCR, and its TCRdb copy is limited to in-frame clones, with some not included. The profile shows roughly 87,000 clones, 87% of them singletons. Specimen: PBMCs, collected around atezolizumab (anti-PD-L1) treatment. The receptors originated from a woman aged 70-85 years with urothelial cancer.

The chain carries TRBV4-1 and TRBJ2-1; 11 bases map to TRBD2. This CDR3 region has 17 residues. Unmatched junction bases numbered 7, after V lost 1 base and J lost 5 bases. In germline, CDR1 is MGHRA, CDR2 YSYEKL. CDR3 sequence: CASSQAIAGGPHNEQFF. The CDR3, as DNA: TGCGCCAGCAGCCAAGCTATAGCGGGAGGGCCCCACAATGAGCAGTTCTTC.

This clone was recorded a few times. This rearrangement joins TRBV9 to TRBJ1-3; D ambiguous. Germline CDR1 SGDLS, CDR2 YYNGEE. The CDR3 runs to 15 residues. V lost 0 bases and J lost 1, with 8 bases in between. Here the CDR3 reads CASSVGGPSGNTIYF. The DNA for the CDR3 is TGTGCCAGCAGCGTAGGAGGGCCTTCTGGAAACACCATATATTTT.

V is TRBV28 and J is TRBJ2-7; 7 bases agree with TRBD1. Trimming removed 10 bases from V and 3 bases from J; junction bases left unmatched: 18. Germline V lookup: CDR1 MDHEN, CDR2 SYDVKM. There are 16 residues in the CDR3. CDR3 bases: TGTGCCACCCAGGGGCCCAGACAGGGCTCCTACTACGAGCAGTACTTC. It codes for CATQGPRQGSYYEQYF.

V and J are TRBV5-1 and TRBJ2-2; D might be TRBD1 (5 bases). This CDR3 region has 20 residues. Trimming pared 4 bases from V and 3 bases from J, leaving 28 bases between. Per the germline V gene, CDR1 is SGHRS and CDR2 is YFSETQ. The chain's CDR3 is CASSLTPGMYYIGDTGELFF. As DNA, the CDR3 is TGCGCCAGCAGCCTCACTCCAGGGATGTATTATATTGGGGACACCGGGGAGCTGTTTTTT.

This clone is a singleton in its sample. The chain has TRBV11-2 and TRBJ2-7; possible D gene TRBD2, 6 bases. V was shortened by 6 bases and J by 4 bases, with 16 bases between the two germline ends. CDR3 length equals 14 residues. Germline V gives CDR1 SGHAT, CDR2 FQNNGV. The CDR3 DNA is TGTGCCAGCAGTATAGCCCCAGGGAGGTACGAGCAGTACTTC. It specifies CASSIAPGRYEQYF.

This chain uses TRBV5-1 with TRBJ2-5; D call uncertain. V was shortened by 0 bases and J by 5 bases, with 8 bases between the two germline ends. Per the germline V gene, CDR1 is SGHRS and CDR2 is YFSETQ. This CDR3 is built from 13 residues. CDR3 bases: TGCGCCAGCAGCTTGGACCACGGGGAGACCCAGTACTTC. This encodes CASSLDHGETQYF. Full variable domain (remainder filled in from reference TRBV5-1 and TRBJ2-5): KAGVTQTPRYLIKTRGQQVTLSCSPISGHRSVSWYQQTPGQGLQFLFEYFSETQRNKGNFPGRFSGRQFSNSRSEMNVSTLELGDSALYLCASSLDHGETQYFGPGTRLLVL.

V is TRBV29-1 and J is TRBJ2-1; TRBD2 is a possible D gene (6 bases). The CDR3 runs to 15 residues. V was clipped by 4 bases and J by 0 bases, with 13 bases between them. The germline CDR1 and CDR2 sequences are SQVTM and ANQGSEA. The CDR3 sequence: CSVVGGIHSYNEQFF. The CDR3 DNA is TGCAGCGTTGTGGGCGGGATCCACTCCTACAATGAGCAGTTCTTC.

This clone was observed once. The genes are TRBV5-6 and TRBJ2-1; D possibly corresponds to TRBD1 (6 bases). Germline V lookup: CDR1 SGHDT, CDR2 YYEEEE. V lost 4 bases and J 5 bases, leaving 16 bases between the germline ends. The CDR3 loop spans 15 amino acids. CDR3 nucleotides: TGTGCCAGCAGCCTGGTTCGGGACATTGACAATGAGCAGTTCTTC. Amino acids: CASSLVRDIDNEQFF.

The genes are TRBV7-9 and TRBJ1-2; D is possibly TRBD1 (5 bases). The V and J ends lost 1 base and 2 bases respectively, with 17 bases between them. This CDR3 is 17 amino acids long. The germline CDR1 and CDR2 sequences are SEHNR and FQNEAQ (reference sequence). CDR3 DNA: TGTGCCAGCAGCTTAGACCCCCTGGGGGGTTACAACTATGGCTACACCTTC. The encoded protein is CASSLDPLGGYNYGYTF.

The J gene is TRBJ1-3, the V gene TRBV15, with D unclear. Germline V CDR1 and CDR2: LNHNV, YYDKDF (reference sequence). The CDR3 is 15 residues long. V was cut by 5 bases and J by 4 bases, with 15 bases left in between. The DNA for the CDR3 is TGTGCCACCAGCCGGGAAATGGGGTCGGGAAACACCATATATTTT. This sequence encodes CATSREMGSGNTIYF.

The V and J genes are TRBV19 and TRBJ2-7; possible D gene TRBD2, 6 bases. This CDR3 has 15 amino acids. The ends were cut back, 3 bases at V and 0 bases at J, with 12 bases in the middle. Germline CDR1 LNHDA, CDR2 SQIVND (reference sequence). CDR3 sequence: CASSIQPGASYEQYF. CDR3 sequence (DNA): TGTGCCAGTAGTATTCAACCGGGAGCCTCCTACGAGCAGTACTTC.

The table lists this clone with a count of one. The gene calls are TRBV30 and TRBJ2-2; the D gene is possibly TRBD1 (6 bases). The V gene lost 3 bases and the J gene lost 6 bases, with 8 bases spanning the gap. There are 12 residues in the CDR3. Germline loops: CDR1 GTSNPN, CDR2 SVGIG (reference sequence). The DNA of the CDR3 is TGTGCCTGGAGGGACAGTTCCGGGGAGCTGTTTTTT. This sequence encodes CAWRDSSGELFF.

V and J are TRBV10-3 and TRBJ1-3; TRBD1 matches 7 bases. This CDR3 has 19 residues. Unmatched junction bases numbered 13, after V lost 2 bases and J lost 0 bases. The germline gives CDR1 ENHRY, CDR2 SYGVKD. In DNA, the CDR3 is TGTGCCATCAGTGAGAACCCCAGGGGGACCTACTCCTCTGGAAACACCATATATTTT. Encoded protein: CAISENPRGTYSSGNTIYF.

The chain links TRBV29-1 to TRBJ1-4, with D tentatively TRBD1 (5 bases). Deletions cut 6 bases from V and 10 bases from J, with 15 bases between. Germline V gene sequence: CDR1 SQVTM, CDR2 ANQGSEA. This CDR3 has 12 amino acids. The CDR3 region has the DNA TGCAGCGTGGCTACGGCGGGGGTAAAACTGTTTTTT. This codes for CSVATAGVKLFF.

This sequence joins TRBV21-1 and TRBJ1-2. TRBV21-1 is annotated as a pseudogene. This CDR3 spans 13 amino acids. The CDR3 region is CASSLDTNYGYTF. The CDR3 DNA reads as TGTGCCAGCAGCCTAGATACTAACTATGGCTACACCTTC.

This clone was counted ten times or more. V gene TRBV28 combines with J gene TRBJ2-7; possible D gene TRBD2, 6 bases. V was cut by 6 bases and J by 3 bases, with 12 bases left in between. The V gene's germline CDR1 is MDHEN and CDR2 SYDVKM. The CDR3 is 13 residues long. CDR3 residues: CASRGWGDYEQYF. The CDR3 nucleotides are TGTGCCAGCAGGGGGTGGGGGGACTACGAGCAGTACTTC.

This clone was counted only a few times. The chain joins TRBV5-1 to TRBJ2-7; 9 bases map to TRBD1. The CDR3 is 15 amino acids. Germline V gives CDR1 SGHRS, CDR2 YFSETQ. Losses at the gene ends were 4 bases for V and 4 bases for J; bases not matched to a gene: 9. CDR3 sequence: CASSTSGTGSYEQYF. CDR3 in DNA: TGCGCCAGCAGCACCTCCGGGACAGGGTCGTACGAGCAGTACTTC.

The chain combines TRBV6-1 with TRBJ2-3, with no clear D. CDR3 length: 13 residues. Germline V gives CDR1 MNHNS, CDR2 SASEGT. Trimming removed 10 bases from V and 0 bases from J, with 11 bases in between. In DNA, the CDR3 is TGTGCCACCCTAGACGTCAGCACAGATACGCAGTATTTT. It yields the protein CATLDVSTDTQYF.

DNA of the CDR3: TGTGCCAGCAGTTCGACTAGCGGGAGTTGGGATGAGCAGTTCTTC. Its translation: CASSSTSGSWDEQFF. This chain links TRBV28 with TRBJ2-1; TRBD2 matches at 12 bases. The junction had 6 bases not matched to a gene; V was cut back by 4 bases and J by 8 bases. The germline CDR1 and CDR2 sequences are MDHEN and SYDVKM. The CDR3 extends over 15 amino acids.

CDR3 residues: CASSHRGGLAGVNEQFF. The CDR3 nucleotides read TGTGCCAGCAGCCACAGGGGGGGACTAGCGGGGGTCAATGAGCAGTTCTTC. The V call is TRBV14, the J call TRBJ2-1, with 14 bases identical to TRBD2. The CDR3 length is 17 residues. V was pared by 3 bases and J by 6 bases, with 7 bases of the junction left unmatched. Germline-derived CDR1 and CDR2 are SGHDN and FVKESK.

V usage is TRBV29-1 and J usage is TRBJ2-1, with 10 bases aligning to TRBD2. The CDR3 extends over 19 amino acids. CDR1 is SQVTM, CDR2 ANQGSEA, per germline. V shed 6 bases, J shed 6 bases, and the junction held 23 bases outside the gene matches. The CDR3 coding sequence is TGCAGCGTCACCACGGGGTGGGGCTCCGGGACTAGCGCTTTCAATGAGCAGTTCTTC. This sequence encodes CSVTTGWGSGTSAFNEQFF.

DNA of the CDR3: TGTGCCAGCAGCCGAGCGGGAGAGGGGATTATTACGGATGAGCAGTTCTTC. Protein product: CASSRAGEGIITDEQFF. The V call is TRBV7-3, the J call TRBJ2-1, with 8 nucleotides matching TRBD2. This CDR3 is 17 amino acids long. The germline V gene has CDR1 SGHTA and CDR2 FQGTGA. Trimming cost V 5 bases and J 8 bases; bases outside gene matches: 17.

Here the CDR3 reads CASSPRGTSGFYEQYF. The CDR3, as DNA: TGTGCCAGCAGCCCCAGAGGGACTAGCGGCTTTTACGAGCAGTACTTC. The chain joins TRBV7-8 to TRBJ2-7; 11 positions agree with TRBD2. V was pared by 5 bases and J by 4 bases, with 10 bases of the junction left unmatched. The germline V gene encodes CDR1 SGHVS and CDR2 FQNEAQ. This CDR3 has 16 amino acids.

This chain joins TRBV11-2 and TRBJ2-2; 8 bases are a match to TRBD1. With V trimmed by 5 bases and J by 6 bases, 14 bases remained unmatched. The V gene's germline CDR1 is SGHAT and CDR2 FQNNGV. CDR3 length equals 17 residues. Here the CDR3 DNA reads TGTGCCAGCAGCGCTAGGTCGGACAGGGTGTTAGCCGGGGAGCTGTTTTTT. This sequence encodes CASSARSDRVLAGELFF.

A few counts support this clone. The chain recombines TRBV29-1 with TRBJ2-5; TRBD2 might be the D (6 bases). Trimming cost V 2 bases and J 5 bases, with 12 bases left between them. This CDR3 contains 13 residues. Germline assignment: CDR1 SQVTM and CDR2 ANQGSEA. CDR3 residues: CSVELGGRETQYF. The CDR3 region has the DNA TGCAGCGTTGAATTAGGAGGGAGGGAGACCCAGTACTTC.

CDR3 in amino acids: CASSGGADTQYF. CDR3 nucleotides: TGTGCCAGCAGTGGAGGGGCAGATACGCAGTATTTT. The chain is built from TRBV28 and TRBJ2-3, with D perhaps TRBD2 (6 bases). Trimming took 5 bases from V and 4 from J, leaving 7 bases between them. CDR3 size: 12 residues. The germline V gene encodes CDR1 MDHEN and CDR2 SYDVKM.